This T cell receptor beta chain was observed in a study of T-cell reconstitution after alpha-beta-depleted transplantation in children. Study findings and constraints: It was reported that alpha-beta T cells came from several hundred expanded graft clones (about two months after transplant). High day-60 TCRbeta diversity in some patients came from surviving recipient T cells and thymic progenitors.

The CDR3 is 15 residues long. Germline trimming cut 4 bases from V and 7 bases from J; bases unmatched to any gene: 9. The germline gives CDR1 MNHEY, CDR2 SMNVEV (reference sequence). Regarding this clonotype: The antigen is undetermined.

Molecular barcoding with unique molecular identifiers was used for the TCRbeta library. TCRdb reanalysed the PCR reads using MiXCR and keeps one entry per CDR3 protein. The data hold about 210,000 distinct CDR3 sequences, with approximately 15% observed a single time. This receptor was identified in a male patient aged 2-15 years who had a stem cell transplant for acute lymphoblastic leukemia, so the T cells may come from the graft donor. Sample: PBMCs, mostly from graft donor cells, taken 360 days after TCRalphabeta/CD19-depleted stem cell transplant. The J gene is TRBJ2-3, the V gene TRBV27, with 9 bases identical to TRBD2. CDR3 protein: CASSSRGGPSNTQYF. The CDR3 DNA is TGTGCCAGCAGTTCGCGGGGGGGTCCTTCAAATACGCAGTATTTT.